This T cell receptor (beta chain) stems from a study of cytomegalovirus exposure and HLA in healthy donors listed by TCRdb under 2017. About the full investigation: According to an earlier analysis of 587 of the donors, about 179 million T cells yielded 100 million or so unique TCR beta sequences and approximately 300 Gb of sequence data. An early release that covered about 600 HLA-typed donors contained 300 to 350 gigabases of sequencing data and tens of millions of unique TCR sequences. The genetic ancestry cluster associated with self-reported Caucasian donors included around four fifths of the 398 genotyped donors. The study aimed to test whether cataloging public T cell receptors could reveal signatures of past pathogen exposure. The study profiled the T cell repertoires of more than 500 subjects by immunosequencing and related them to cytomegalovirus serostatus. Along with the approximately 620-subject first cohort, a separate validation cohort of over a hundred different subjects was used. To predict cytomegalovirus infection status, the study brought together high-throughput TCR immunosequencing, statistical association of individual TCRs with disease status, and machine learning. In a later analysis, previously published TCR beta repertoires from 670 or so donors were re-analyzed and high-resolution HLA genotyping was added so that TCR occurrence patterns could be studied. Rather than using new phenotypic data, the later analysis identified candidate immune exposures from TCR beta sequences and from how often those sequences occurred across donors. An earlier analysis of 587 of the donors used high-throughput TCR beta sequencing to judge whether each TCR beta V gene segment behaved as functional or pseudogenic. Donor age, sex, ethnicity and CMV serostatus were collected together with the repertoire data. In a later genetic analysis, genome-wide SNP genotypes for about three fifths of the roughly 670 donors were used, and that subset was treated as a discovery cohort. All discovery cohort repertoires had been generated on a single sequencing platform. HLA typing covered class I and class II loci at four-digit resolution. The number of donors typed differed by locus, with about 629-630 for A, B, C, DRB1 and DQB1, around 500 for DQA1, about 610 for DPA1, and roughly 450 for DPB1. Because of strong linkage in the cohort, roughly 5 DR-DQ haplotypes were treated as single units for association and clustering. On average, around 240,000 unique TCR beta nucleotide sequences were sequenced per donor among some 430 genotyped donors of the cohort, with 15% to 20% of those sequences being non-productive. What the research found in general, with its limitations: Three of the identified cytomegalovirus-associated TCR beta chains were confirmed in vitro to be specific for cytomegalovirus antigens. At a false discovery rate of 0.05, a later analysis linked some 17,000 TCR beta sequences to specific HLA alleles. The sequencing pipeline was judged likely to have produced a cluster of highly shared sequence variants as a technical artifact. Broadly in line with IMGT annotations, most TCR beta V segments showed up in productive rearrangements about 87% or about 30% of the time in an earlier analysis of around 600 of the donors. The study listed 164 TCR beta chains as associated with cytomegalovirus. According to a later analysis, most CMV-associated TCR beta chains appeared to be HLA-restricted, and the HLA associations seemed to be driven largely by CMV exposure. The only immune exposure information available for the cohort was CMV serostatus. The authors suggested that the approach could potentially be generalized to other disease states and immunological phenotypes. In both the original and validation cohorts, the classifier was reported to diagnose cytomegalovirus status with high specificity and sensitivity. Only TCR beta chains were sequenced in this cohort, and the absence of alpha or paired-chain data limited detectable features. In a later analysis, HLA-associated TCR beta chains showed more clonal expansion and lower generation probabilities than non-associated chains that were equally common. Linkage disequilibrium might explain the correlated functional status among segregating V segments, but an unknown experimental factor could not be ruled out. Most TCR sequences were seen in very few donors, while some public TCRs were found in many individuals. An association between a missense DCLRE1C variant and V-gene and J-gene trimming of TCR beta chains was found in a later genetic analysis and replicated in an independent cohort. Roughly uniform sequencing depth across donors was assumed in presence/absence analyses, although this assumption may not hold. A later genetic analysis reported fewer N-insertions in productive TCRs among donors in an Asian-associated ancestry cluster than the roughly 700-donor mean. In a later analysis, TCR association rates were found to vary across HLA loci, with the most associated TCRs seen for DRB1 alleles and the fewest for HLA-C alleles. Because the 87-base-pair reads could not distinguish some IMGT-functional V segments, including TRBV6-2 and TRBV6-3, those segments were excluded. The earlier analysis of 587 of the donors excluded some 16 rarely observed V segments, including chromosome 9 orphons, because counts were too low. In a later analysis, several top co-occurrence clusters were reported to appear linked to parvovirus B19, influenza, CMV and Epstein-Barr virus. Because HLA typing was unavailable for some donors at each locus, only the typed subset was used in association tests. A further reported finding was that TCR beta sequences accurately predicted the HLA-A and HLA-B alleles for most subjects in the first cohort. Assigning TCR associations to individual alleles was difficult when HLA alleles, especially DR and DQ, strongly co-occurred.

Library preparation employed the immunoSEQ multiplex PCR assay. For the multiplex PCR, a mixture combining 60 forward primers for TCR Vbeta segments and 13 reverse primers for TCR Jbeta segments was used. The CDR3 region of rearranged TCR beta genes was amplified from genomic DNA by a multiplex PCR assay. The amplified TCR beta libraries were sequenced on the Illumina HiSeq System as 87-base-pair reads. The paper's data handling went like this. Across the roughly 670 repertoires, a later analysis counted some 81 million unique TCR beta chains, around 11 million of which were shared by at least two donors. Raw reads were error-corrected and collapsed into unique sequences by a nearest-neighbor algorithm in which closely related sequences were merged to remove PCR and sequencing errors. To assign V, D and J gene segments, CDR3 sequences were aligned to IMGT reference sequences. Each retained sequence needed at least a six-nucleotide match to both a V gene segment and a J gene segment. A rearrangement counted as productive if the CDR3 had no stop codons and remained in frame with V and J, and every other rearrangement counted as non-productive. CDR3 was defined according to IMGT convention as the region running from the second conserved V-encoded cysteine to the conserved J-encoded phenylalanine. In an earlier analysis of 550 to 650 of the donors, sequences lacking an unambiguous match to a single V gene segment were excluded. An earlier analysis of over 450 of the donors classified V segments as functional when productive rearrangements were above 56.7% and as segregating when the standard deviation between donors was above 5%. A statistical classification framework was built for diagnosing cytomegalovirus status from the catalog of TCR beta chain sequences. A later analysis assigned V and J genes by comparing TCR nucleotide sequences with IMGT/GENE-DB human TR gene sequences. A later analysis assigned CDR3 sequences and most-parsimonious VDJ recombination scenarios with the TCRdist pipeline. In a later analysis, each TCR beta chain was defined by its CDR3 amino acid sequence together with its V-gene family, and reads lacking a unique V-gene family were excluded. As a way to deal with suspected cross-contamination and a sequencing artifact, a later analysis dropped 640 or so nucleotide sequences that were highly shared and had low generation probability. For each public chain, a later analysis derived a clonal expansion index from normalized ranks of inferred template counts within each repertoire. Generation probabilities in a later analysis came from a VDJ recombination model fitted to out-of-frame rearrangements, and those results were checked against IGoR. Hypergeometric tests were used in a later analysis to score TCR-TCR, TCR-HLA and TCR-CMV co-occurrence, with a repertoire-size bias correction applied to the TCR pairs. False discovery rates were estimated in a later analysis by permuting HLA or CMV assignments 20 times. A later analysis grouped co-occurring TCRs with DBSCAN, adding TCRdist sequence similarity when clustering within HLA-allele-positive subsets. Repertoires with fewer than 30,000 or more than 120,000 public chains were left out of co-occurrence clustering, as were about 5 repertoires with anomalous nucleotide sharing. This immuneACCESS table, as held by TCRdb, lists in-frame sequences with V and J called but not all clones. Of the missing ones, under half trace to an unresolved V gene in checked studies; the others have no known cause. Clone size and V and J calls were adopted from that table, with D and trimming inferred from the DNA. The table for this sample lists more than 85,000 clones; 65% to 85% of them were counted only once. 5.5% to 7% of the sample is held by the ten biggest clonotypes.

The cohort consisted of approximately 690 healthy bone marrow donors. Cohort members were all nominally healthy when sampled, although unrecorded immune exposures were likely present. The donor tested CMV seronegative and was one of the 352 seronegative cohort members. A peripheral blood sample was provided by each donor, and peripheral blood mononuclear cells were used for TCR beta sequencing. Genomic DNA extraction from the blood cell samples was performed with the Qiagen DNeasy Blood Extraction Kit. Here V drops 1 base and J drops 5 bases, and the junction holds 11 bases not matched to any gene. From a lookup of the germline V gene (reference sequence), CDR1 and CDR2 are LNHDA and SQIVND. The cysteine opens and the phenylalanine closes a CDR3 of 17 amino acids. Of the read, only the CDR3 DNA is kept; its 51 bases are in frame from base 1. In regard to this clone: Its antigen remains unidentified. It has no much larger one-base neighbor in the sample; base qualities were not kept.

This chain joins TRBV19 to TRBJ2-1, and 7 junctional nucleotides match TRBD2. The sample consisted of PBMCs. This receptor was identified in a man aged 18 to 30 in good health and CMV-seronegative. CDR3 sequence: CASSIGRIGRPHNEQFF. The nucleotides read TGTGCCAGTAGTATAGGTCGTATCGGGAGGCCTCACAATGAGCAGTTCTTC.